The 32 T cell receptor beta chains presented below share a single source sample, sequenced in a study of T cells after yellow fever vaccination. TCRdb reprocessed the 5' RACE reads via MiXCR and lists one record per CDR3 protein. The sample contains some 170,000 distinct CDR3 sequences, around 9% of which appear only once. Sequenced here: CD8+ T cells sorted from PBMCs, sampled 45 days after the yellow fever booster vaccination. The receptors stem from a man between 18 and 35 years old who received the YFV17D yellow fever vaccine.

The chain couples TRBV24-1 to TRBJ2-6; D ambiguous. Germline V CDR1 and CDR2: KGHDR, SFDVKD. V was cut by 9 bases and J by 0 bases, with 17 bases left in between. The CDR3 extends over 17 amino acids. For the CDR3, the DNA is TGTGCCACCGCATCTAGGATAGATGTCTCTGGGGCCAACGTCCTGACTTTC. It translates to CATASRIDVSGANVLTF.

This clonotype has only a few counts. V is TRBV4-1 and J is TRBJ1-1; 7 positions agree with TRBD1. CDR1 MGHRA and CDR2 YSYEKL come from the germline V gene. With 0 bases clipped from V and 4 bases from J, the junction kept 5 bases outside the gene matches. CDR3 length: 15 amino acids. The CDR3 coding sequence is TGCGCCAGCAGCCAAGATCCAGGGGGGAGCACTGAAGCTTTCTTT. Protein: CASSQDPGGSTEAFF.

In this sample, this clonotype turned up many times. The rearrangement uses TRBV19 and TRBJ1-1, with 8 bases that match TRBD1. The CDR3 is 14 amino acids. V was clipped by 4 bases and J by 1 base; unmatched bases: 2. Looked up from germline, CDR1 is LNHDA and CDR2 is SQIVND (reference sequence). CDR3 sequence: CASSRDRTNTEAFF. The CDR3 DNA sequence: TGTGCCAGTAGTAGGGACAGGACGAACACTGAAGCTTTCTTT.

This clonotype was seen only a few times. CDR3 loop: CASSQEIGSQETQYF. The CDR3 DNA sequence: TGTGCCAGCAGCCAAGAAATAGGCAGCCAAGAGACCCAGTACTTC. This sequence joins TRBV3-1 and TRBJ2-5; D is ambiguous. CDR1 is LGHDT, CDR2 YNNKEL, per germline (reference sequence). This CDR3 has 15 residues. V was shortened by 0 bases and J by 1 base, with 9 bases between the two germline ends.

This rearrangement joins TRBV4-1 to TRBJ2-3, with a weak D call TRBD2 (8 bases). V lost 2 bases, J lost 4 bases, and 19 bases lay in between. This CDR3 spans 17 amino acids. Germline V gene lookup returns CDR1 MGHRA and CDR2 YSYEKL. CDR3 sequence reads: CASSQPGRAGGADTQYF. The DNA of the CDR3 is TGCGCCAGCAGCCAACCCGGGAGGGCAGGGGGTGCAGATACGCAGTATTTT.

CDR3 region: CAGDRGRPTPYEQYF. CDR3 nucleotides: TGTGCCGGGGACAGGGGGCGACCAACCCCCTACGAGCAGTACTTC. The rearrangement joins TRBV2 to TRBJ2-7, with TRBD1 matching 12 bases. The CDR3 consists of 15 residues. Trimming removed 11 bases from V and 2 bases from J; junction bases left unmatched: 10. In germline, CDR1 is SNHLY, CDR2 FYNNEI.

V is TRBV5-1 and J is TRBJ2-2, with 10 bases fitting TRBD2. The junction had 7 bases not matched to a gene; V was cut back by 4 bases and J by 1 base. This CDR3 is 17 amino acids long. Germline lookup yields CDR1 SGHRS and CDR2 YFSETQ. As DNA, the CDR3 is TGCGCCAGCAGCCAAGAGGGACTAGCGATGAACACCGGGGAGCTGTTTTTT. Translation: CASSQEGLAMNTGELFF.

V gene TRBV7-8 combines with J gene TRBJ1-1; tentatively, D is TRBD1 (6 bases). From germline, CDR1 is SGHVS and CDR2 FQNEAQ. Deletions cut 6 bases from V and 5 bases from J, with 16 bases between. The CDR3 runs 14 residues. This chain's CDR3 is CASRPQQGGTEAFF. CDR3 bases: TGTGCCAGCAGGCCCCAACAGGGCGGTACTGAAGCTTTCTTT.

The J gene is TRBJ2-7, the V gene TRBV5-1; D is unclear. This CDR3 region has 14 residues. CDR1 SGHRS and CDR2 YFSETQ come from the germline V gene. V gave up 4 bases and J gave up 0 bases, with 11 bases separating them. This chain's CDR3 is CASSASRSSYEQYF. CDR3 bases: TGCGCCAGCAGCGCGTCCAGGAGCTCCTACGAGCAGTACTTC.

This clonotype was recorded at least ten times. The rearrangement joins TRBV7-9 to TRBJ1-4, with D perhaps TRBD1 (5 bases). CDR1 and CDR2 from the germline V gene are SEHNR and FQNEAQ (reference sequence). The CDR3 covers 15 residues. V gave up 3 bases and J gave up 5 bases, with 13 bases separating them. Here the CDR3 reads CASSLGPISNEKLFF. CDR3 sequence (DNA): TGTGCCAGCAGCTTGGGACCCATTTCGAATGAAAAACTGTTTTTT. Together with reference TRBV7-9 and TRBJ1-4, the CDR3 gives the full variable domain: DTGVSQNPRHKITKRGQNVTFRCDPISEHNRLYWYRQTLGQGPEFLTYFQNEAQLEKSRLLSDRFSAERPKGSFSTLEIQRTEQGDSAMYLCASSLGPISNEKLFFGSGTQLSVL.

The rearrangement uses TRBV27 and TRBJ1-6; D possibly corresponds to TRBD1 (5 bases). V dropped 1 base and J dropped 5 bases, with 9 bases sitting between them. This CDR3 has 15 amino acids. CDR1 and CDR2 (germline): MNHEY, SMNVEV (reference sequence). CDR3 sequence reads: CASSLWGGNNSPLHF. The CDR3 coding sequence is TGTGCCAGCAGTTTATGGGGGGGGAATAATTCACCCCTCCACTTT.

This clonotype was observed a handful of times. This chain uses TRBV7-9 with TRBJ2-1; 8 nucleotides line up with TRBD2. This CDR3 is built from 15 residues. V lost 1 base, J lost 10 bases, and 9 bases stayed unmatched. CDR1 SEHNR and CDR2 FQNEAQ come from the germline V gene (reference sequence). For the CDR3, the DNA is TGTGCCAGCAGCTTAGACGGGGGGGCCCGCCGGGAGCAGTTCTTC. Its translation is CASSLDGGARREQFF.

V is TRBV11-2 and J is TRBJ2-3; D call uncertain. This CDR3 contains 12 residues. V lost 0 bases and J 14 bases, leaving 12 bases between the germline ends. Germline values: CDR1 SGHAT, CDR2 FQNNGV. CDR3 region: CASSLDRVFMYF. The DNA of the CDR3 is TGTGCCAGCAGCTTAGATCGGGTCTTTATGTATTTT.

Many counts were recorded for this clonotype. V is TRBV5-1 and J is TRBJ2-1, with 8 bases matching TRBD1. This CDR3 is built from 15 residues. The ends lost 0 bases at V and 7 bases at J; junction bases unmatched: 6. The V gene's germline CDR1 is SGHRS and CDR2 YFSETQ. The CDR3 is CASSLAVTGGNEQFF. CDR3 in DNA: TGCGCCAGCAGCTTGGCCGTCACAGGGGGTAATGAGCAGTTCTTC.

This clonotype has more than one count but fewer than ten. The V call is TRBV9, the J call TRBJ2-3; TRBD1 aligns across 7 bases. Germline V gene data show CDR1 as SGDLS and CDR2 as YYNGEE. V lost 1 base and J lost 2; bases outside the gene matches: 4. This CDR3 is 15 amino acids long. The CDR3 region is CASSVLQGITDTQYF. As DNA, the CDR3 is TGTGCCAGCAGCGTACTACAGGGGATCACAGATACGCAGTATTTT.

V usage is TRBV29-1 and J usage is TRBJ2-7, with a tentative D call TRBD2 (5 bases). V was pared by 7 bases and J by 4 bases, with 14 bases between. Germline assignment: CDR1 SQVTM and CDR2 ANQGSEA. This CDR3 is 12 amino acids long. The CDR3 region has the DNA TGCAGCGCCCGAACGGGGATATACGAGCAGTACTTC. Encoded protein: CSARTGIYEQYF.

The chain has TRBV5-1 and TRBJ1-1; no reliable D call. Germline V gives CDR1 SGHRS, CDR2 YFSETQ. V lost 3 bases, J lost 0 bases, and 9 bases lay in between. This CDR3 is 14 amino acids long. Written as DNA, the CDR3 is TGCGCCAGCAGCTCCGGACGACTGAACACTGAAGCTTTCTTT. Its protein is CASSSGRLNTEAFF.

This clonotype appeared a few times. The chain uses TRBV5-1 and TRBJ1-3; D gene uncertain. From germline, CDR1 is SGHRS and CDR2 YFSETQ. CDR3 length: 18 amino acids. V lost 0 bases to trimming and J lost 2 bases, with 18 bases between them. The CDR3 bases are TGCGCCAGCAGCTTGGGGCGGGATCGGGGTCGTACTGGAAACACCATATATTTT. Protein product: CASSLGRDRGRTGNTIYF.

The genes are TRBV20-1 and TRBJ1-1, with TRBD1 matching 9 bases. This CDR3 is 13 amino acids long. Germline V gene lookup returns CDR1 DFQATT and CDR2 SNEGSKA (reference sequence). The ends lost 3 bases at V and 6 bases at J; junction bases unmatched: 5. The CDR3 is CSARSDRGAEAFF. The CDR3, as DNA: TGCAGTGCTAGGTCGGACAGGGGTGCTGAAGCTTTCTTT.

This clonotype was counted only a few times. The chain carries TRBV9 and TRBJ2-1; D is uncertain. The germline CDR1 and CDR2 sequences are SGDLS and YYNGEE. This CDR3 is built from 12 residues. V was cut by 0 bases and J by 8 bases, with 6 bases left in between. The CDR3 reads CASSVVRDEQFF. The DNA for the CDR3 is TGTGCCAGCAGCGTAGTTAGAGATGAGCAGTTCTTC.

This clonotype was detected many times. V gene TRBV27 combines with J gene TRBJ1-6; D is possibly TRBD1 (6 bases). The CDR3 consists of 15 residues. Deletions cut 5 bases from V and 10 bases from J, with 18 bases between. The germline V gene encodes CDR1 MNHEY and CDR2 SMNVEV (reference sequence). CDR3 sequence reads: CASSLSQGKGSPLHF. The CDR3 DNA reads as TGTGCCAGCAGTCTTTCACAGGGAAAGGGATCACCCCTCCACTTT.

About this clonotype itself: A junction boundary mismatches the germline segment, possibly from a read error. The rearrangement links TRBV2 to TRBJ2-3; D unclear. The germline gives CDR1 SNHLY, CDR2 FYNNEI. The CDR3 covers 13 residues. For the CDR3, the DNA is TGTGCCAGCAGGGAAGATAATGGGGATACGCAGTATTTT. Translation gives CASREDNGDTQYF.

CDR3 DNA sequence: TGTGCCAGCAGTTCCCCGTTACAGGGATTTAACACCGGGGAGCTGTTTTTT. Translating gives CASSSPLQGFNTGELFF. This rearrangement joins TRBV28 to TRBJ2-2; D is perhaps TRBD1 (6 bases). V dropped 4 bases and J dropped 2 bases, with 17 bases sitting between them. Germline V gene data show CDR1 as MDHEN and CDR2 as SYDVKM. CDR3 length equals 17 residues.

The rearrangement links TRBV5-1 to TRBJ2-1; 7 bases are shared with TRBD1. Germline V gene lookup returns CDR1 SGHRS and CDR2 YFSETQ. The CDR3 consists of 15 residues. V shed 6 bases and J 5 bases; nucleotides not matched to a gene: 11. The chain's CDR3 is CASTLATGANNEQFF. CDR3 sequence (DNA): TGCGCCAGCACCCTGGCCACAGGGGCTAACAATGAGCAGTTCTTC.

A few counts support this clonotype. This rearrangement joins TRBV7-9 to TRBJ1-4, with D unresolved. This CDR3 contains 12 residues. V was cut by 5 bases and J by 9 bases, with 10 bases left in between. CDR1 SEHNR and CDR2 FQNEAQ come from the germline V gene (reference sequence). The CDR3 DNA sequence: TGTGCCAGCAGCCCTTCACCCAAAAAACTGTTTTTT. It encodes CASSPSPKKLFF.

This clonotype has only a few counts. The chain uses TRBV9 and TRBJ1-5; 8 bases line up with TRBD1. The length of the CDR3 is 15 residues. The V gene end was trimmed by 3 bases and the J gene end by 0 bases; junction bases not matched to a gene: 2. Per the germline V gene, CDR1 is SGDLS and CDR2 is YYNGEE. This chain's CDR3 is CASSETGVSNQPQHF. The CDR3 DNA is TGTGCCAGCAGCGAGACAGGGGTTAGCAATCAGCCCCAGCATTTT.

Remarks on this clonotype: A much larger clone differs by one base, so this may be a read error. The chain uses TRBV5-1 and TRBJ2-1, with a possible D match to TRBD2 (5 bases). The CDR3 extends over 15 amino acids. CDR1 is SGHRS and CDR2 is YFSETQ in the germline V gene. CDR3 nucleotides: TGCGCCAGCACCCTACGGGCGGACTCCTACCATGAGCAGTTCTTC. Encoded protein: CASTLRADSYHEQFF.

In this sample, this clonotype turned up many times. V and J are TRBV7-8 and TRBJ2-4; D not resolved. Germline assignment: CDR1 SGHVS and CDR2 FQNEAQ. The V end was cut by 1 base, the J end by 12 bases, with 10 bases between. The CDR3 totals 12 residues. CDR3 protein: CASSLGKDPQYF. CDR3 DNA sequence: TGTGCCAGCAGCTTAGGAAAGGATCCTCAGTACTTC. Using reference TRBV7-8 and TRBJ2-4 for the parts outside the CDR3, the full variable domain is GAGVSQSPRYKVAKRGQDVALRCDPISGHVSLFWYQQALGQGPEFLTYFQNEAQLDKSGLPSDRFFAERPEGSVSTLKIQRTQQEDSAVYLCASSLGKDPQYFGAGTRLSVL.

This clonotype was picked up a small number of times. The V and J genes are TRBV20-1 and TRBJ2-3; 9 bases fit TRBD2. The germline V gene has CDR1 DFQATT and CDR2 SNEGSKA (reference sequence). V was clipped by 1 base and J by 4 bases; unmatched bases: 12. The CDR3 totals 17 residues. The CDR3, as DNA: TGCAGTGCTAGAGGGCGGGGGGGCCCGAAATTTTCAGATACGCAGTATTTT. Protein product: CSARGRGGPKFSDTQYF.

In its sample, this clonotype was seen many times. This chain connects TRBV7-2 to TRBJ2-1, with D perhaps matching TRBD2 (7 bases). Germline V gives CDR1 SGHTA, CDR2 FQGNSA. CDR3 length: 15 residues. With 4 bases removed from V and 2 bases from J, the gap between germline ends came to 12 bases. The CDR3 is CASSSRGGTYNEQFF. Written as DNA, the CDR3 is TGTGCCAGCAGCTCTAGGGGGGGGACCTACAATGAGCAGTTCTTC. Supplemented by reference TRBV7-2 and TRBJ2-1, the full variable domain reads GAGVSQSPSNKVTEKGKDVELRCDPISGHTALYWYRQSLGQGLEFLIYFQGNSAPDKSGLPSDRFSAERTGGSVSTLTIQRTQQEDSAVYLCASSSRGGTYNEQFFGPGTRLTVL.

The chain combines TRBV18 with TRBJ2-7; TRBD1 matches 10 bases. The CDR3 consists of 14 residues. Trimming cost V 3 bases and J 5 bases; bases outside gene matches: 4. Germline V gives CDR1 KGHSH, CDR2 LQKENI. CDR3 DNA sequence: TGTGCCAGCTCACCCCCCGGGACAGGGGACGAGCAGTACTTC. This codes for CASSPPGTGDEQYF.

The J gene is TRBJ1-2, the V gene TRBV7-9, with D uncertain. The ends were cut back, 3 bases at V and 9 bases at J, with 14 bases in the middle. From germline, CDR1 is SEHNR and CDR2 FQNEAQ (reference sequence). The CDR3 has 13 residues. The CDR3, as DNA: TGTGCCAGCAGCTTTGCAGGCCGGGTGAGCTACACCTTC. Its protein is CASSFAGRVSYTF.